This T cell receptor (beta chain) is from a study of blood T cell repertoires in COVID-19. Study overall: PBMCs, B-cell-depleted T cells, or T cells were the source of the cDNA or gDNA that made up the material.

The participants were between about 18 and 89 years old and came from under 25 US areas. Cohort allocation depended upon clinical history that participants reported. In germline, CDR1 is SNHLY, CDR2 FYNNEI. The V and J ends lost 6 bases and 3 bases respectively, with 7 bases between them. This CDR3 contains 12 residues. Generated by immunoSEQ multiplex PCR, the TCRdb table keeps only in-frame clones and is missing some. The sample consists of around 330,000 clones, 89% of them appearing once. This chain uses TRBV2 with TRBJ2-3; tentative D call: TRBD2 (5 bases). The clonotype comes from a man aged 55 to 70 who had recovered from COVID-19. Sequenced input: PBMCs or T cells enriched from blood (not recorded which). Here the CDR3 reads CASRPGTDTQYF. The CDR3 DNA sequence: TGTGCCAGCAGGCCGGGGACAGATACGCAGTATTTT.